This is a list of T cell receptor beta chains from one sample in a study of neurological immune-mediated disorders. Via MiXCR, TCRdb re-called the 5' RACE reads, giving one row per CDR3 protein. The sample records about 46,000 distinct CDR3 sequences, about 2% being singletons. Sequencing used PBMCs. All receptors come from a woman between 35 and 50 years old with multiple sclerosis. The CDR3 runs from the conserved cysteine through the conserved F or W. D genes are given only for firm matches. Clone size is given as once, few or many counts, or a class when the clone is expanded.

>TRBJ2-2|many|NA|TRBV4-1
TGCGCCAGCAGCTCGGCGCGGGAAGTCAGCGGGGAGCTGTTTTTT
CASSSAREVSGELFF
>TRBJ2-3|many|NA|TRBV9
TGTGCCAGCAGCGTAGATGGGGGCGCGAGCACAGATACGCAGTATTTT
CASSVDGGASTDTQYF
>TRBJ1-2|many|TRBD1|TRBV6-6
TGTGCCAGCAGTCAAACAGGGGTGGATGGCTACACCTTC
CASSQTGVDGYTF
>TRBJ1-5|many|TRBD1|TRBV20-1
TGCAGTGTTACGCGAATTACAGGGGCGGGCAATCAGCCCCAGCATTTT
CSVTRITGAGNQPQHF
>TRBJ1-2|many|NA|TRBV30
TGTGCCTGGAGTAGTGGCAGCTATGGCTACACCTTC
CAWSSGSYGYTF
>TRBJ1-2|many|NA|TRBV30
TGTGCCTGGAAACGGTTCCGTGGCTACACCTTC
CAWKRFRGYTF
>TRBJ1-2|many|TRBD1|TRBV20-1
TGCAGTGCTTGGACAGGGGGCGAAGGAGATGGCTACACCTTC
CSAWTGGEGDGYTF
>TRBJ2-5|many|NA|TRBV6-6
TGTGCCAGCAGTTATTCCGAGACCCAGTACTTC
CASSYSETQYF
>TRBJ1-3|many|NA|TRBV5-1
TGCGCCAGCAGCGCCGGGACCTCTGGAAACACCATATATTTT
CASSAGTSGNTIYF
>TRBJ2-6|many|NA|TRBV10-3
TGTGCCATCAGTAGACAAGTCTCTGGGGCCAACGTCCTGACTTTC
CAISRQVSGANVLTF
>TRBJ1-2|many|TRBD1|TRBV10-3
TGTGCCATCAGTGAGCGAATACCGGGACAGGGTGGTGGCTACACCTTC
CAISERIPGQGGGYTF
>TRBJ2-7|few|NA|TRBV18
TGTGCCAGCTCCGGGATCCCCACCTACGAGCAGTACTTC
CASSGIPTYEQYF
>TRBJ2-7|many|TRBD1|TRBV24-1
TGTGCCGCGGGGACAGGGAGTAATTACGAGCAGTACTTC
CAAGTGSNYEQYF
>TRBJ2-7|many|TRBD2|TRBV7-2
TGTGCCAGCAGCCTAAAGACTAGCGGGGGGAGCTCCTACGAGCAGTACTTC
CASSLKTSGGSSYEQYF
>TRBJ2-3|many|NA|TRBV4-2
TGTGCCAGCAGCCAAGTTTTCGAGGGGAATACGCAGTATTTT
CASSQVFEGNTQYF
>TRBJ1-3|many|NA|TRBV4-1
TGCGCCAGCAGCCAAGATCGCCACCCTGGAAACACCATATATTTT
CASSQDRHPGNTIYF
>TRBJ2-3|many|NA|TRBV20-1
TGCAGTGCTAGAACCCAGCTTGATACGCAGTATTTT
CSARTQLDTQYF
>TRBJ1-1|many|NA|TRBV5-1
TGCGCCAGCAGCCCGGTTGGGGTTGGTGAAGCTTTCTTT
CASSPVGVGEAFF
>TRBJ2-7|many|NA|TRBV10-3
TGTGCCATCAGTCCGATGGATTCCTACGAGCAGTACTTC
CAISPMDSYEQYF
>TRBJ1-1|many|TRBD1|TRBV2
TGTGCCAGCAGTGTAGAGGGGGCTACTGAAGCTTTCTTT
CASSVEGATEAFF
>TRBJ2-5|many|NA|TRBV12-3/TRBV12-4
TGTGCCAGCAGTTTAGCGCGGACAGCCCAAGAGACCCAGTACTTC
CASSLARTAQETQYF
>TRBJ2-5|many|NA|TRBV5-1
TGCGCCAGCAGCTTCGGTGCACTTCAAGAGACCCAGTACTTC
CASSFGALQETQYF
>TRBJ1-2|many|NA|TRBV20-1
TGCAGTGCTGAGACCGGATTCTATGGCTACACCTTC
CSAETGFYGYTF
>TRBJ2-2|many|NA|TRBV2
TGTGCCAGCAGTGGAGGGCTGAACACCGGGGAGCTGTTTTTT
CASSGGLNTGELFF
>TRBJ1-1|many|TRBD1|TRBV5-1
TGCGCCAGCACTATTCAGGGGGCAGGAACTGAAGCTTTCTTT
CASTIQGAGTEAFF